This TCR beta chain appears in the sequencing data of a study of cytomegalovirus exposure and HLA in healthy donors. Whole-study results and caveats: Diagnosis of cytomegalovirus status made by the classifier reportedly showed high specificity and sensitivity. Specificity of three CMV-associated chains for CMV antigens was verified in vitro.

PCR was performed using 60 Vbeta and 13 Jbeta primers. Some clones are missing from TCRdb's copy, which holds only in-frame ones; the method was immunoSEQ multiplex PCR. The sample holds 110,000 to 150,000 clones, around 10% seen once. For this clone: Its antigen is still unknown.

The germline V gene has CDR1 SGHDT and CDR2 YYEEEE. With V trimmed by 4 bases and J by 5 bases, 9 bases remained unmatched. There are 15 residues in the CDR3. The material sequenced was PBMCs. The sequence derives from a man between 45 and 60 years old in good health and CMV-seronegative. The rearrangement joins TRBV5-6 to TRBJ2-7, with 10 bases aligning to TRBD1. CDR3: CASSPTGGPFDEQYF. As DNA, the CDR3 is TGTGCCAGCAGCCCGACAGGGGGCCCATTTGACGAGCAGTACTTC.